The next 8 T cell receptor beta chains were all read from a single sample in a study of T cells and Merkel cell carcinoma outcomes. Data came from immunoSEQ multiplex PCR; TCRdb stores just in-frame clones and leaves some out. There are about 15,000 clones in the sample; roughly 76% occur only once, and approximately 10% lies in the top ten. The sample consisted of tumor tissue from Merkel cell carcinoma. The receptors come from a human donor with Merkel cell carcinoma.

The chain joins TRBV7-9 to TRBJ1-1; D not certain. The length of the CDR3 is 12 residues. The V gene lost 6 bases and the J gene lost 8 bases, with 13 bases spanning the gap. Germline CDR1 SEHNR, CDR2 FQNEAQ (reference sequence). The CDR3 protein is CASRLGPQEAFF. CDR3 in DNA: TGTGCCAGCAGACTAGGGCCGCAAGAAGCTTTCTTT.

The chain employs TRBV19 and TRBJ1-1, with unresolved D. V was clipped by 4 bases and J by 3 bases, with 9 bases between them. Germline CDR1 LNHDA, CDR2 SQIVND (reference sequence). There are 13 residues in the CDR3. CDR3 region: CASSRPWDTEAFF. The CDR3 DNA follows: TGTGCCAGTAGTAGACCGTGGGACACTGAAGCTTTCTTT.

The chain employs TRBV6-5 and TRBJ2-7; D tentatively fits TRBD1 or TRBD2 (5 bases each). The CDR3 runs 14 residues. From germline, CDR1 is MNHEY and CDR2 SVGAGI. V lost 4 bases and J lost 6, with 16 bases in between. CDR3 sequence (DNA): TGTGCCAGCAGTTCAAATGGGGGACCACGCGAGCAGTACTTC. This sequence encodes CASSSNGGPREQYF.

The chain couples TRBV10-3 to TRBJ2-7; D is perhaps TRBD1 or TRBD2 (5 bases each). The CDR3 sequence is 13 residues long. V lost 5 bases and J 9 bases, leaving 17 bases between the germline ends. From germline, CDR1 is ENHRY and CDR2 SYGVKD. The CDR3 sequence is CAISPRGSGGQYF. The CDR3 DNA sequence: TGTGCCATCAGTCCTCGGGGCTCCGGAGGGCAGTACTTC.

The chain combines TRBV19 with TRBJ2-7; a possible D gene is TRBD2 (6 bases). This CDR3 is built from 16 residues. V dropped 4 bases and J dropped 0 bases, with 16 bases sitting between them. From germline, CDR1 is LNHDA and CDR2 SQIVND (reference sequence). CDR3 residues: CASSTAGTSYSYEQYF. CDR3 DNA: TGTGCCAGTAGTACTGCCGGGACTTCTTACTCCTACGAGCAGTACTTC.

This chain links TRBV27 with TRBJ1-1; D is undetermined. CDR3 size: 16 residues. Germline values: CDR1 MNHEY, CDR2 SMNVEV (reference sequence). V was cut by 0 bases and J by 5 bases, with 16 bases left in between. The CDR3 nucleotides are TGTGCCAGCAGTTTATCTTTCGAGGGAGGGTTAACTGAAGCTTTCTTT. Encoded protein: CASSLSFEGGLTEAFF.

This chain links TRBV5-1 with TRBJ2-1, with 9 bases lining up with TRBD2. After removal of 0 bases from V and 3 bases from J, the junction contained 4 bases not matched to a gene. The germline gives CDR1 SGHRS, CDR2 YFSETQ. The CDR3 loop spans 16 amino acids. The CDR3 sequence is CASSLVASGVYNEQFF. The CDR3 region has the DNA TGCGCCAGCAGCTTGGTGGCTAGCGGGGTCTACAATGAGCAGTTCTTC.

This clone came up once. The chain joins TRBV5-1 to TRBJ2-7, with D perhaps TRBD1 (5 bases). Germline values: CDR1 SGHRS, CDR2 YFSETQ. The CDR3 length is 15 residues. Trimming removed 0 bases at V and 2 bases at J, with 12 bases between. CDR3 bases: TGCGCCAGCAGCTTGGAAGGGGCAGGAACCTACGAGCAGTACTTC. It is translated as CASSLEGAGTYEQYF.